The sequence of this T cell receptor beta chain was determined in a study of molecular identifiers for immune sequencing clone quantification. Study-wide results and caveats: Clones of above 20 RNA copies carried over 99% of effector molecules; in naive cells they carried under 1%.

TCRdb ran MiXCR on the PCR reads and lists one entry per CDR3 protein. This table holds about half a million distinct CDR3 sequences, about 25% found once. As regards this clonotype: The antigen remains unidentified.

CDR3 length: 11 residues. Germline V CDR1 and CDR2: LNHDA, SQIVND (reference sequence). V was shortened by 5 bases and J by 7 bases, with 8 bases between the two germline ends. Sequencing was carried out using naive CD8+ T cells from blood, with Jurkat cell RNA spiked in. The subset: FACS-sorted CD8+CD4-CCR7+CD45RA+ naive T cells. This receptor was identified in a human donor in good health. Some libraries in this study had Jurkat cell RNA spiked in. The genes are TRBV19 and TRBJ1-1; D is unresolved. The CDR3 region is CASSYSNEAFF. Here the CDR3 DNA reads TGTGCCAGTAGTTACAGCAATGAAGCTTTCTTT.